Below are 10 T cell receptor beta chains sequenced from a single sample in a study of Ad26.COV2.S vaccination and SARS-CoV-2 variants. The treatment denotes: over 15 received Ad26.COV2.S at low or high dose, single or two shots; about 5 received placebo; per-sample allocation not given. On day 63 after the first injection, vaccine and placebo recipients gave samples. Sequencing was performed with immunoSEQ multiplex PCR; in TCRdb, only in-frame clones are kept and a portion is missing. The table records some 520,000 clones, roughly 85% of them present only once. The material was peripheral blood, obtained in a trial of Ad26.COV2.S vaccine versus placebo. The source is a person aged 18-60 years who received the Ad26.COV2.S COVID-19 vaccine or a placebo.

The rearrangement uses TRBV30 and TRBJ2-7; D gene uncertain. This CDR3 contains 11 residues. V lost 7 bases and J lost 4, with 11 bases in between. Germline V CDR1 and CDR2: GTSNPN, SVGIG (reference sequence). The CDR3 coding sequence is TGTGCCTCGAAAGGAGAATACGAGCAGTACTTC. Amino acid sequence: CASKGEYEQYF.

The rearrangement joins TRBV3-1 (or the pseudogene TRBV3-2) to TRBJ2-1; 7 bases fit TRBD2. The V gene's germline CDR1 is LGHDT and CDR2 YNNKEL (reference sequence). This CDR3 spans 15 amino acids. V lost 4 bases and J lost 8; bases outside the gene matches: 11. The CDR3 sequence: CASSRTSEGWYEQFF. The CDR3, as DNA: TGTGCCAGCAGCCGAACTAGCGAAGGTTGGTATGAGCAGTTCTTC.

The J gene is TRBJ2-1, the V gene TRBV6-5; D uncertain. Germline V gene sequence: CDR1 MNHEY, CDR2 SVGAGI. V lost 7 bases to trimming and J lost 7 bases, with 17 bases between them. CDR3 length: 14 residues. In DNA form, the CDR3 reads TGTGCCAGCACCCCGAGGCTCTTTCAGAATGAGCAGTTCTTC. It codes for CASTPRLFQNEQFF.

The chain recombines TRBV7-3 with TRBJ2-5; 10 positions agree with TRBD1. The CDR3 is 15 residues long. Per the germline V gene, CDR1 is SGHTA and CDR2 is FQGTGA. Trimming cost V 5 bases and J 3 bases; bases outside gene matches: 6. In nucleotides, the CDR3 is TGTGCCAGCAGCGGAGGAGGGACAGGGGAAGAGACCCAGTACTTC. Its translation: CASSGGGTGEETQYF.

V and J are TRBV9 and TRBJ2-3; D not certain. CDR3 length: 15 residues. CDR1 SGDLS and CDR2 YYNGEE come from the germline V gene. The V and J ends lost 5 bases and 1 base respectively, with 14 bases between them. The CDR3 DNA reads TGTGCCAGCAGTCCCCATACCCTACGCACAGATACGCAGTATTTT. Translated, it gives CASSPHTLRTDTQYF.

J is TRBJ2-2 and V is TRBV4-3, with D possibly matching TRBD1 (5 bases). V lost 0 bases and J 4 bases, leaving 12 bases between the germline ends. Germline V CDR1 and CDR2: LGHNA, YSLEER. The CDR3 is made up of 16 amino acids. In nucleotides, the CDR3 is TGCGCCAGCAGCCAAGAAGCAGGGCTTTTCACCGGGGAGCTGTTTTTT. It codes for CASSQEAGLFTGELFF.

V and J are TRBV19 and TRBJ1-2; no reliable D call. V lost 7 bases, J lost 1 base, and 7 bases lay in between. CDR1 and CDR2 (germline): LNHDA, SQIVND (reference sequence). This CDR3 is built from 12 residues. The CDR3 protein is CASNGDNYGYTF. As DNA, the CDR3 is TGTGCCAGTAACGGGGATAACTATGGCTACACCTTC.

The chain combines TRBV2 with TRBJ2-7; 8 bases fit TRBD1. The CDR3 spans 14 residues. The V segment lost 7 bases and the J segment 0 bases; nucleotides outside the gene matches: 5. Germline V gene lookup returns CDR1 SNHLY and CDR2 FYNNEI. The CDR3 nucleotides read TGTGCCAGCAACAGGGGGACCTACTCCTACGAGCAGTACTTC. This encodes CASNRGTYSYEQYF.

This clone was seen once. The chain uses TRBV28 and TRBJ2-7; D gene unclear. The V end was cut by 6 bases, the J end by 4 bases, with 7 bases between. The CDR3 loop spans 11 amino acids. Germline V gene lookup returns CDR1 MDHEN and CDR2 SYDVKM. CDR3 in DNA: TGTGCCAGCAGCCGCCTATACGAGCAGTACTTC. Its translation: CASSRLYEQYF.

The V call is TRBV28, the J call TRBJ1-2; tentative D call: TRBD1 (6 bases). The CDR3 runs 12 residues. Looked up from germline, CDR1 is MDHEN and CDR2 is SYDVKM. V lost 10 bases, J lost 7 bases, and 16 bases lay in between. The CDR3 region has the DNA TGTGCCACCTTACAGGGACCCCTTGGCTACACCTTC. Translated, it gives CATLQGPLGYTF.